This is a list of T cell receptor beta chains from one sample in a study of molecular identifiers for immune sequencing clone quantification. A single record per CDR3 protein comes from TCRdb applying MiXCR to the PCR reads. The sample lists 300,000 to 400,000 distinct CDR3 sequences, over 20% occurring once. Sequenced material: naive CD8+ T cells from blood, with Jurkat cell RNA spiked in. The receptors come from a human donor in good health. Some libraries in this study had Jurkat cell RNA spiked in. Both conserved end residues are trimmed from each CDR3. The order of the fields is V gene, CDR3 protein.

v_gene: TRBV6-2/TRBV6-3
CDR3aa: ASSSGPTDTQY

v_gene: TRBV13
CDR3aa: ATNTGTGITEAF

v_gene: TRBV10-3
CDR3aa: ATDSGTAEETQY

v_gene: TRBV4-3
CDR3aa: ASSQGAGAWTEAF

v_gene: TRBV6-2/TRBV6-3
CDR3aa: ASSYEGLAGGWDEQF

v_gene: TRBV4-3
CDR3aa: ASSQEDSRNEKLF

v_gene: TRBV27
CDR3aa: ASSLNPPYEQY

v_gene: TRBV3-1
CDR3aa: ASSQEHLAGIQETQY

v_gene: TRBV7-8
CDR3aa: ASSSPGQGHNEQF

v_gene: TRBV23-1
CDR3aa: ASPGLIRRSVEQY

v_gene: TRBV20-1
CDR3aa: SARDLATQY

v_gene: TRBV6-5
CDR3aa: ASSYSISRGVGADTQY

v_gene: TRBV9
CDR3aa: ASSVGLPGYEQY